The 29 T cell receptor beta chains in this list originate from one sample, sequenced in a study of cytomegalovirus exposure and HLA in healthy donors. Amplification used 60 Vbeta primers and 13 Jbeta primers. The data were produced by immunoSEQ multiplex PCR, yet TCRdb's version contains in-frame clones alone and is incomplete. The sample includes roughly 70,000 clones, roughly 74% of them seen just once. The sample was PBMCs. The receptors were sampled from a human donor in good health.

The CDR3 protein is CASSLYRDSRNTIYF. CDR3 DNA sequence: TGTGCCAGCAGCTTGTACCGGGACAGCAGAAACACCATATATTTT. The V gene is TRBV7-9, the J gene TRBJ1-3; TRBD1 agrees at 7 bases. The CDR3 consists of 15 residues. The V gene's germline CDR1 is SEHNR and CDR2 FQNEAQ (reference sequence). V was pared by 3 bases and J by 5 bases, with 7 bases of the junction left unmatched.

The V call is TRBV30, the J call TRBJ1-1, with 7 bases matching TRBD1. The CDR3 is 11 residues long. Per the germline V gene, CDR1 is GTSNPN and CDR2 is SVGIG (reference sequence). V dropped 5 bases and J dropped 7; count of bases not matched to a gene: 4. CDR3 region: CAWYRDSEAFF. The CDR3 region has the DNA TGTGCCTGGTACCGGGACAGTGAAGCTTTCTTT.

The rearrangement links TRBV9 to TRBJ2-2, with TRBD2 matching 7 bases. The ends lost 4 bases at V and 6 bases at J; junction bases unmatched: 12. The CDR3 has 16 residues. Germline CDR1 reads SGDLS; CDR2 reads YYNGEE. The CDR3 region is CASSPGGGRAAGELFF. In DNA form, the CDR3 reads TGTGCCAGCAGCCCGGGGGGAGGGAGGGCCGCCGGGGAGCTGTTTTTT.

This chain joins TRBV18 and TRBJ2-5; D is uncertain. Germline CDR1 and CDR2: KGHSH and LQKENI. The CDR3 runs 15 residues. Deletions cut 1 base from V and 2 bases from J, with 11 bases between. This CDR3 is CASSPQQARQETQYF. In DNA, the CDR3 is TGTGCCAGCTCACCACAGCAGGCGCGACAAGAGACCCAGTACTTC.

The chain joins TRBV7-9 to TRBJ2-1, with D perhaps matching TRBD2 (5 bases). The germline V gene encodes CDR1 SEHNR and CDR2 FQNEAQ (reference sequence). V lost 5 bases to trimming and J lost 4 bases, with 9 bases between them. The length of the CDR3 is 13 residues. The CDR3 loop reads CASSPGNYNEQFF. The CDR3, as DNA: TGTGCCAGCAGCCCGGGGAATTACAATGAGCAGTTCTTC.

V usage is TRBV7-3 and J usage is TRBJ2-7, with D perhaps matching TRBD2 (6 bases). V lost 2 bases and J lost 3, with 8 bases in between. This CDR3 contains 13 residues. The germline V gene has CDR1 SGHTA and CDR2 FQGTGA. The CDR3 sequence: CASSLGRDYEQYF. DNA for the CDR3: TGTGCCAGCAGCTTAGGGCGGGACTACGAGCAGTACTTC.

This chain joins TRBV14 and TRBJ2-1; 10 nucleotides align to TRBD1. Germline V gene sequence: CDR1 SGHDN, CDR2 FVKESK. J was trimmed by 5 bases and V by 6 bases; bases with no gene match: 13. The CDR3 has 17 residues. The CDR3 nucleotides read TGTGCCAGCAGTAACCGCCTGGGACAGGGGCTCCACAATGAGCAGTTCTTC. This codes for CASSNRLGQGLHNEQFF.

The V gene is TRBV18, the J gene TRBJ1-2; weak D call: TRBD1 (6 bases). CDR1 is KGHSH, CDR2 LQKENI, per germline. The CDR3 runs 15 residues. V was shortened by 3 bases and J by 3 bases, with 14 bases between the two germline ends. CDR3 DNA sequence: TGTGCCAGCTCACCGGACCTGGACAGTGACTATGGCTACACCTTC. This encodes CASSPDLDSDYGYTF.

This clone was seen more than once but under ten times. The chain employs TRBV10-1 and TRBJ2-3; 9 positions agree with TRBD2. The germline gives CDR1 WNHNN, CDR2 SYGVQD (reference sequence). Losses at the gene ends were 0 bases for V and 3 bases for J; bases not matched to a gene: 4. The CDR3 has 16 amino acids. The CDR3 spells CASSESFLAGTDTQYF. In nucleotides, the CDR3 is TGCGCCAGCAGTGAGTCGTTCCTAGCGGGAACAGATACGCAGTATTTT.

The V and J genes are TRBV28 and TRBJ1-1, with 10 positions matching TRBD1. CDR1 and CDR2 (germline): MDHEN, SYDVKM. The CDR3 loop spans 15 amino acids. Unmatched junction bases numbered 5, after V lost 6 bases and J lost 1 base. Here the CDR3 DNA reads TGTGCCAGCAGGACAGGGGGCTCGGCGAACACTGAAGCTTTCTTT. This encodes CASRTGGSANTEAFF.

CDR3 DNA: TGTGCCTGGAGTGCGGGACAGGGGGCGTGGGAGACCCAGTACTTC. Protein: CAWSAGQGAWETQYF. V usage is TRBV30 and J usage is TRBJ2-5; TRBD1 matches at 12 bases. The J segment lost 5 bases and the V segment lost 1 base, leaving 5 bases of the junction unmatched. This CDR3 contains 15 residues. Per the germline V gene, CDR1 is GTSNPN and CDR2 is SVGIG (reference sequence).

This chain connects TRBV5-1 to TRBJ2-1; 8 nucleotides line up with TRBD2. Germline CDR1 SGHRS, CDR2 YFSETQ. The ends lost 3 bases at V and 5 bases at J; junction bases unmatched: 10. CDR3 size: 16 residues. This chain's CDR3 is CASSSPSGSKNNEQFF. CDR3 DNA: TGCGCCAGCAGCTCACCCAGCGGGAGTAAAAACAATGAGCAGTTCTTC.

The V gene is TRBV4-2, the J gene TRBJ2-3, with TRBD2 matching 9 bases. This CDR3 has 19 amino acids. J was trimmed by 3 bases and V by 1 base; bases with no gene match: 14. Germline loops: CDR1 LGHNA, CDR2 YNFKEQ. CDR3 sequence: CASSQASGAAGGPTDTQYF. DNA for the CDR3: TGTGCCAGCAGCCAAGCTTCCGGGGCGGCGGGAGGGCCGACAGATACGCAGTATTTT.

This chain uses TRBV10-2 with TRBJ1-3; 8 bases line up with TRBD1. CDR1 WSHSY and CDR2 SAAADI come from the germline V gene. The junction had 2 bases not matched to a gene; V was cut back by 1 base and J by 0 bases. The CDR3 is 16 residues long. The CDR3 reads CASSEWTGTSGNTIYF. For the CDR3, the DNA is TGCGCCAGCAGTGAGTGGACAGGGACCTCTGGAAACACCATATATTTT.

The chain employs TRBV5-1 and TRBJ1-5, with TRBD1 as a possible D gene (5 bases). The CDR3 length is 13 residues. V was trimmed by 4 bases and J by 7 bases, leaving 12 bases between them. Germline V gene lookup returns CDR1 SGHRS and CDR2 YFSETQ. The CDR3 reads CASSVREGQPQHF. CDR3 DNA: TGCGCCAGCAGCGTCAGGGAAGGGCAGCCCCAGCATTTT.

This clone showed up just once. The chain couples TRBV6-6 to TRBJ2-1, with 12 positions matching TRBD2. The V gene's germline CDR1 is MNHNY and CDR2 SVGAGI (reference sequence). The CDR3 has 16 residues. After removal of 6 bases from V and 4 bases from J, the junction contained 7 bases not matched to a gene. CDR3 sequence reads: CASSPLLAGGYNEQFF. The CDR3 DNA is TGTGCCAGCAGCCCCCTACTAGCGGGAGGTTACAATGAGCAGTTCTTC.

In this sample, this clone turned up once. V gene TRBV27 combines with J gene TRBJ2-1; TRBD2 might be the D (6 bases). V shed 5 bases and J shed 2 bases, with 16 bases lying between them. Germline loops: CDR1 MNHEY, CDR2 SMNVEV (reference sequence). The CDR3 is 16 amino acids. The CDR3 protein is CASSRPGLNTYNEQFF. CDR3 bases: TGTGCCAGCAGTCGCCCCGGACTAAATACCTACAATGAGCAGTTCTTC.

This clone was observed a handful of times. The CDR3 protein is CASTVEGFNQPQHF. DNA for the CDR3: TGTGCCAGCACCGTTGAGGGTTTTAATCAGCCCCAGCATTTT. J is TRBJ1-5 and V is TRBV6-5; D ambiguous. The CDR3 runs to 14 residues. V shed 7 bases and J shed 4 bases, with 14 bases lying between them. Germline loops: CDR1 MNHEY, CDR2 SVGAGI.

CDR3 nucleotide sequence: TGCGCCAGCAGTTCGCTAGCGGGAGAAAGCGAGCAGTACTTC. Translation: CASSSLAGESEQYF. The V and J genes are TRBV10-2 and TRBJ2-7, with 10 bases aligning to TRBD2. CDR3 length: 14 amino acids. The V gene end was trimmed by 5 bases and the J gene end by 6 bases; junction bases not matched to a gene: 7. Per the germline V gene, CDR1 is WSHSY and CDR2 is SAAADI.

The CDR3 nucleotides read TGTGCCAGCAGTTACTCGAGTACAGATACGCAGTATTTT. Translated: CASSYSSTDTQYF. This chain uses TRBV6-6 with TRBJ2-3; D gene unclear. There are 13 residues in the CDR3. The germline V gene encodes CDR1 MNHNY and CDR2 SVGAGI (reference sequence). Trimming removed 0 bases at V and 3 bases at J, with 4 bases between.

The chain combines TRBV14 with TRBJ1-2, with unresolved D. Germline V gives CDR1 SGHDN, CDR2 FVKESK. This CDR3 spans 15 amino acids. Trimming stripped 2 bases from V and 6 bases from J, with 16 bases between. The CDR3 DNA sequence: TGTGCCAGCAGCCAAAGCCTTAGCCGATCCGATGGCTACACCTTC. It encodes CASSQSLSRSDGYTF.

The CDR3 coding sequence is TGTGCCAGCAATGGGGCAGGGGCGCAGCCCCAGCATTTT. This encodes CASNGAGAQPQHF. This chain uses TRBV6-1 with TRBJ1-5, with D perhaps TRBD1 (6 bases). CDR1 MNHNS and CDR2 SASEGT come from the germline V gene. The CDR3 is 13 residues long. Trimming took off 7 bases at V and 7 bases at J, with 14 bases between the two ends.

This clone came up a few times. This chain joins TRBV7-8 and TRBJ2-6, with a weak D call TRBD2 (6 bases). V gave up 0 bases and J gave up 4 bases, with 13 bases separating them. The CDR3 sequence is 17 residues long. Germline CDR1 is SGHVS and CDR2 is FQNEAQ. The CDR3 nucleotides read TGTGCCAGCAGCTTAGCGTCGGAGGGCCTCGGGGCCAACGTCCTGACTTTC. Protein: CASSLASEGLGANVLTF.

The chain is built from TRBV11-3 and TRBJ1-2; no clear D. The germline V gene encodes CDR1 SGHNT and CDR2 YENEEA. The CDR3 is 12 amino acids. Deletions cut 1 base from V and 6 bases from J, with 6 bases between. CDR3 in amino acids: CASSLGLDGYTF. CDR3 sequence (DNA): TGTGCCAGCAGCTTAGGGCTCGATGGCTACACCTTC.

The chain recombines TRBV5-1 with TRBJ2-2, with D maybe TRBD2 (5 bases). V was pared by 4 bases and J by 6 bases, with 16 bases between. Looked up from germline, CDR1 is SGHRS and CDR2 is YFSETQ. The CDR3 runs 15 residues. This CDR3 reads CASSRLSEEAGELFF. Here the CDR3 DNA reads TGCGCCAGCAGCCGGCTCTCCGAGGAGGCCGGGGAGCTGTTTTTT. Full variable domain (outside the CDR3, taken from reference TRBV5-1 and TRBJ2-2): KAGVTQTPRYLIKTRGQQVTLSCSPISGHRSVSWYQQTPGQGLQFLFEYFSETQRNKGNFPGRFSGRQFSNSRSEMNVSTLELGDSALYLCASSRLSEEAGELFFGEGSRLTVL.

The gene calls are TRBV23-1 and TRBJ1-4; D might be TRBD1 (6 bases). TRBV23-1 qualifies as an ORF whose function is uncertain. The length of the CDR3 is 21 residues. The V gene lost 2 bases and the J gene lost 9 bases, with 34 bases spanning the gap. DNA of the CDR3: TGCGCCAGCAGTCAACCTGCCCACAGGGCGGCCCATAGGGCTGTAGGGAAAAAACTGTTTTTT. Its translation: CASSQPAHRAAHRAVGKKLFF.

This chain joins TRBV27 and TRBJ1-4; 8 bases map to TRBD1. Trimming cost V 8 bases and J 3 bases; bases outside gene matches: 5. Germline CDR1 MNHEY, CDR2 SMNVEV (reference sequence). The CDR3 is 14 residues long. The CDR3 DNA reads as TGTGCCAGCCCGAGGACAGGGTCTAATGAAAAACTGTTTTTT. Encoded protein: CASPRTGSNEKLFF.

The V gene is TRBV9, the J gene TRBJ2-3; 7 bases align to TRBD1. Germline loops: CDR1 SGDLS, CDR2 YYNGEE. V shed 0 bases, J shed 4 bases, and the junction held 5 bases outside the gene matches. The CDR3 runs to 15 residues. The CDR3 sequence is CASSVVPQGADTQYF. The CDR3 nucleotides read TGTGCCAGCAGCGTAGTTCCCCAGGGGGCAGATACGCAGTATTTT.

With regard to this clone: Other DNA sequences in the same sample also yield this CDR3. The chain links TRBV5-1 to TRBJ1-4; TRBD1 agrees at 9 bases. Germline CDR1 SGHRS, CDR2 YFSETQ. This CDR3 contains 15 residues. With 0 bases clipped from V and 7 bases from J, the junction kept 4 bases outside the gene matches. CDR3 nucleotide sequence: TGCGCCAGCAGCTTGGGGACAGGGGATGGTGAAAAACTGTTTTTT. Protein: CASSLGTGDGEKLFF. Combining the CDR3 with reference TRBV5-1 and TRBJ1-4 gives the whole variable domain KAGVTQTPRYLIKTRGQQVTLSCSPISGHRSVSWYQQTPGQGLQFLFEYFSETQRNKGNFPGRFSGRQFSNSRSEMNVSTLELGDSALYLCASSLGTGDGEKLFFGSGTQLSVL.